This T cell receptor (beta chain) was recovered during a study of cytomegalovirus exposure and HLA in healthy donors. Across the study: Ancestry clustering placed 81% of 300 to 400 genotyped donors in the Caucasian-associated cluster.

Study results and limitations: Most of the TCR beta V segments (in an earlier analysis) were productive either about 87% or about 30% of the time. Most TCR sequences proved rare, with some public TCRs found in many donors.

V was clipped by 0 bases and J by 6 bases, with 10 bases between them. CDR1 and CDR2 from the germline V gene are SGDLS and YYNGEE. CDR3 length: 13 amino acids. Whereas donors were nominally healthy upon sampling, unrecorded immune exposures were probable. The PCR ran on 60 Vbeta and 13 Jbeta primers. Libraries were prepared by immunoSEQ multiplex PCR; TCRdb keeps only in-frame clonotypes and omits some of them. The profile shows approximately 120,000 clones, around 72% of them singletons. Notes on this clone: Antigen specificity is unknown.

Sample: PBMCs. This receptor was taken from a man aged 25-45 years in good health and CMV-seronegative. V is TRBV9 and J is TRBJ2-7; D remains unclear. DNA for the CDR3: TGTGCCAGCAGCGTAGGAGACACCTTCGAGCAGTACTTC. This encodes CASSVGDTFEQYF.